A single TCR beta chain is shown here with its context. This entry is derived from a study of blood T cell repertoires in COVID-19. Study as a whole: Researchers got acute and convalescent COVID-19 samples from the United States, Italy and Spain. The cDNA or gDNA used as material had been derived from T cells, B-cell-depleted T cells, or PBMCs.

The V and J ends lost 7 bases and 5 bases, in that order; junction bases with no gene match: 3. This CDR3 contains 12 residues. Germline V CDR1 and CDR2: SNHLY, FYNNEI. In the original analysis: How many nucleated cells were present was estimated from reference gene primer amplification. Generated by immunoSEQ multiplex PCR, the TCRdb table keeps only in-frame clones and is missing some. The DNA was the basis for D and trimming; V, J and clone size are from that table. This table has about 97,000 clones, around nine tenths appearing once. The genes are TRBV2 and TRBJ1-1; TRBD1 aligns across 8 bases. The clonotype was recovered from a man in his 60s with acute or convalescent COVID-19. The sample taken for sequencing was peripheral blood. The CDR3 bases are TGTGCCAGCAACAGGGGGAGAACTGAAGCTTTCTTT. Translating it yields CASNRGRTEAFF.